This entry concerns a single TCR beta chain. The table came from immunoSEQ multiplex PCR; TCRdb's copy has only in-frame clones and leaves some out. This sample has 70,000 to 95,000 clones, with 89% found just once. This sample was included in a study of T cell changes during pregnancy in multiple sclerosis. Germline loops: CDR1 SGHTA, CDR2 FQGTGA. V lost 2 bases, J lost 9 bases, and 11 bases lay in between. CDR3 size: 13 residues. The J gene is TRBJ2-1, the V gene TRBV7-3, with a possible D match to TRBD1 (5 bases). This TCR was sampled from a female donor with multiple sclerosis, enrolled in a pregnancy study. The source was peripheral blood, collected before pregnancy. CDR3 loop: CASSLGVQGEQFF. The CDR3 nucleotides are TGTGCCAGCAGCTTAGGGGTGCAGGGTGAGCAGTTCTTC.